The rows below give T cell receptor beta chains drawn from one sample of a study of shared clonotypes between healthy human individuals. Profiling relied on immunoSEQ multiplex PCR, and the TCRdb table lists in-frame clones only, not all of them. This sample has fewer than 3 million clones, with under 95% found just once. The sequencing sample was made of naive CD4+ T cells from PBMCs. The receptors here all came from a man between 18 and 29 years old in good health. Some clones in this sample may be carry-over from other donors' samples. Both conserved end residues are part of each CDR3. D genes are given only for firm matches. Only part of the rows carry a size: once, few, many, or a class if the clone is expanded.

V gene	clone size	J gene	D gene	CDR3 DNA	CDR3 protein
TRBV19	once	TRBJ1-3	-	TGTGCCAGTAGTATCGAAGGGGTCCCGTGCTTT	CASSIEGVPCF
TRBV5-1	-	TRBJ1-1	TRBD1	TGCGCCAGCAGCAAGGGGGCGACTGATGAAGCTTTCTTT	CASSKGATDEAFF
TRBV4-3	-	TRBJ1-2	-	TGCGCCAGCAGCCGCGGTTCTTCTTTACGCATAAATCTCTATGGCTACACCTTC	CASSRGSSLRINLYGYTF
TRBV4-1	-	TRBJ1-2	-	TGCGCCAGCAGCCAAGGGACCCGAAGGGCAGGGCCGAACTATGGCTACACCTTC	CASSQGTRRAGPNYGYTF
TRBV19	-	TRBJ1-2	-	TGTGCCAGTAATCCCGTCACGGGAGGCTACACCTTC	CASNPVTGGYTF
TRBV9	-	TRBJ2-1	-	TGTGCCAGCAGCGTATCACTCTACAATGAGCAGTTCTTC	CASSVSLYNEQFF
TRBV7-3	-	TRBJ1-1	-	TGTGCCAGCAGCTTAGAACCCAACACTGAAGCTTTCTTT	CASSLEPNTEAFF
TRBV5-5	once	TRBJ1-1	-	TGTGCCAGCAGCTTGGAACGCTCGGGAGCTTTCTTT	CASSLERSGAFF
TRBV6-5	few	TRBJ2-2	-	TGTGCCAGCAGACTCGATCCAACCGGGGAGCTGTTTTTT	CASRLDPTGELFF
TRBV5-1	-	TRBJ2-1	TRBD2	TGCGCCAGCAGCTTATCTAGCGGGGTCTACAATGAGCAGTTCTTC	CASSLSSGVYNEQFF
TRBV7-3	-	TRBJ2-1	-	TGTGCCAGCAGCTTTAATCCGTCCTTCAATGAGCAGTTCTTC	CASSFNPSFNEQFF
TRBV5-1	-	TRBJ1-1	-	TGCGCCAGCAGCTCCCAGGGCAGGAACACTGAAGCTTTCTTT	CASSSQGRNTEAFF
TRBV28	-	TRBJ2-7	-	TGTGCCAGCAGCCAACAGCCTTACGAGCAGTACTTC	CASSQQPYEQYF
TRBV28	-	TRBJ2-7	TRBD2	TGTGCCAGCAGGCCCGGGACTAGCGTTCACTCCTACGAGCAGTACTTC	CASRPGTSVHSYEQYF
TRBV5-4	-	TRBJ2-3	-	TGTGCCAGCAGCTTCGGGTCGTCCTCTAGCACAGATACGCAGTATTTT	CASSFGSSSSTDTQYF
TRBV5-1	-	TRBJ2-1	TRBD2	TGCGCCAGCAGCTTGATGGCTAGCGGGATAACGGATGAGCAGTTCTTC	CASSLMASGITDEQFF
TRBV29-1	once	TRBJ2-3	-	TGCAGCGTTGTTCGGCCAGGGGGCACAGATACGCAGTATTTT	CSVVRPGGTDTQYF
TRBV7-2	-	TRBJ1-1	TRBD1	TGTGCCAGCAGCTGGGCCGACGTCAGGGGGACACCTGAAGCTTTCTTT	CASSWADVRGTPEAFF
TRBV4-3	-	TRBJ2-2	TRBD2	TGCGCCAGCAGAGGCGGGAGGCTGGGCGGGGAGCTGTTTTTT	CASRGGRLGGELFF
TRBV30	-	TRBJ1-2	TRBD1	TGTGCCTGGGAGGGGAGGCAGGGGGGCGGCTACACCTTC	CAWEGRQGGGYTF
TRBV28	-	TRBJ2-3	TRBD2	TGTGCCAGCCCACCTCCGGGACTAGCGGCCACAGATACGCAGTATTTT	CASPPPGLAATDTQYF
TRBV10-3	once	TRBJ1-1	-	TGTGCCATCAGTGAACGACAGAACACTGAAGCTTTCTTT	CAISERQNTEAFF
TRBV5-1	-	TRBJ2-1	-	TGCGCCAGCAGCGTAGGGACCCCTGGCGATGAGCAGTTCTTC	CASSVGTPGDEQFF
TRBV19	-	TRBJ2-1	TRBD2	TGTGCCAGTAGAGGTCTAGCGGGCGACAATGAGCAGTTCTTC	CASRGLAGDNEQFF
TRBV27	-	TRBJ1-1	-	TGTGCCGCCCAGGGGCGGACTGAAGCTTTCTTT	CAAQGRTEAFF
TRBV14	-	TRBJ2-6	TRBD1	TGTGCCAGCAGCCTTTGGGACAGCGCCGCAACCTTCTCTGGGGCCAACGTCCTGACTTTC	CASSLWDSAATFSGANVLTF
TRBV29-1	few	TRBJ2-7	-	TGCAGCGTTCCGGGACATAGCGACGAGCAGTACTTC	CSVPGHSDEQYF
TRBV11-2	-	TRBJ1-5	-	TGTGCCAGCAGCATACTTCCGGGAACGAGCAATCAGCCCCAGCATTTT	CASSILPGTSNQPQHF
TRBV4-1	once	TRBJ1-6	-	TGCGCCAGCAGCCAAGAAGGGAGGTACTCACCCCTCCACTTT	CASSQEGRYSPLHF
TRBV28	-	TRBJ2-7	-	TGTGCCAGCAGCCGTAGAGACGGGGTCTACGAGCAGTACTTC	CASSRRDGVYEQYF
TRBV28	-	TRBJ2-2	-	TGTGCCAGCAGTACCGTCTTGGGCGGGGAGCTGTTTTTT	CASSTVLGGELFF
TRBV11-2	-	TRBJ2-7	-	TGTGCCAGCAGCTTTACGTCTGGGGGCAGCGACTACGAGCAGTACTTC	CASSFTSGGSDYEQYF
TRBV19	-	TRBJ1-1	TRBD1	TGTGCCAGTAGTTTGTTGACAGGGAGTGATACTGAAGCTTTCTTT	CASSLLTGSDTEAFF
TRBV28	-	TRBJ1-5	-	TGTGCCAGCCGCTTAGTGAATCAGCCCCAGCATTTT	CASRLVNQPQHF
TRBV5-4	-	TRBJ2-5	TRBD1	TGTGCCAGCAGCACCCTACAGGGGCGCCTAGAGACCCAGTACTTC	CASSTLQGRLETQYF
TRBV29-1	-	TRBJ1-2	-	TGCAGCGTTGAAGATGGGGCGGGGTATGGCTACACCTTC	CSVEDGAGYGYTF
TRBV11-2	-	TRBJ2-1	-	TGTGCCAGCAGCTACATCCGGGACTTTGAGCAGTTCTTC	CASSYIRDFEQFF
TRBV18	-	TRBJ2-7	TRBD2	TGTGCCAGCTCACGCGGGAGGCCCCGTGGGGCTTACTACGAGCAGTACTTC	CASSRGRPRGAYYEQYF
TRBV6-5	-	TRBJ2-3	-	TGTGCCAGCAGACTACGCGCGCTAGCGTCCCGATTATATTTT	CASRLRALASRLYF
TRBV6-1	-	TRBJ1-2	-	TGTGCCAGCAGTGAAGCCGGGGGGCAGGGCTATGGCTACACCTTC	CASSEAGGQGYGYTF
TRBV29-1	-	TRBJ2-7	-	TGCAGCGTTCGGCACCCCAGCTACGAGCAGTACTTC	CSVRHPSYEQYF
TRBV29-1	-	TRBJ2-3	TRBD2	TGCAGCGGGTCGACTAGCGGGTTCACAGATACGCAGTATTTT	CSGSTSGFTDTQYF